These 7 T cell receptor beta chains came from one sample sequenced in a study of vaccination effects on CD4 cells after COVID-19. No antigen has been identified for these receptors. Using viral peptide pools, the ViraFEST assay grew out antigen-specific CD4+ T cells prior to sequencing. The authors isolated CD4+ T cells after around nine days of culture. People in the vaccine group had not been infected with SARS-CoV-2 before, and their nucleocapsid antibodies were negative. Method: immunoSEQ multiplex PCR; TCRdb's copy keeps in-frame clones and lacks some. This table holds 78,000 or so clones, around 76% found once. This specimen consisted of CD4+ T cells from PBMCs cultured with SARS-CoV-2 spike peptides, obtained before COVID-19 vaccination. The receptors come from a human donor who received a COVID-19 vaccine.

CDR3 loop: CASSLERTSGTGGNYGYTF. CDR3 coding DNA: TGTGCCAGCAGCTTGGAACGAACGTCAGGGACAGGGGGGAACTATGGCTACACCTTC. This rearrangement joins TRBV5-6 to TRBJ1-2; 11 bases fit TRBD1. CDR1 and CDR2 (germline): SGHDT, YYEEEE. This CDR3 comprises 19 residues. The V and J ends lost 0 bases and 2 bases, in that order; junction bases with no gene match: 12.

A note on this clone: The sample has other DNA sequences that encode this CDR3 too. The rearrangement uses TRBV28 and TRBJ1-5; tentatively, D is TRBD1 (6 bases). The length of the CDR3 is 14 residues. The V and J ends lost 1 base and 6 bases respectively, with 10 bases between them. The germline V gene has CDR1 MDHEN and CDR2 SYDVKM. The CDR3 sequence: CASSLSTGRQPQHF. CDR3 coding DNA: TGTGCCAGCAGTTTATCCACAGGGCGTCAGCCCCAGCATTTT.

CDR3 amino acids: CASSPRSGLLHEQFF. CDR3 in DNA: TGTGCCAGCTCACCACGTTCGGGACTGCTTCATGAGCAGTTCTTC. This chain joins TRBV18 and TRBJ2-1; D is possibly TRBD2 (6 bases). Looked up from germline, CDR1 is KGHSH and CDR2 is LQKENI. The V gene lost 1 base and the J gene lost 8 bases, with 15 bases spanning the gap. The CDR3 covers 15 residues.

V and J are TRBV9 and TRBJ1-6, with 9 bases that match TRBD1. Germline V gene sequence: CDR1 SGDLS, CDR2 YYNGEE. The CDR3 runs 19 residues. V trimming: 3 bases; J trimming: 0 bases; junction bases outside the gene matches: 10. CDR3 in amino acids: CASSGTGAPRSSYNSPLHF. The CDR3 nucleotides are TGTGCCAGCAGCGGGACAGGGGCTCCTAGGAGCTCCTATAATTCACCCCTCCACTTT.

V usage is TRBV6-1 and J usage is TRBJ1-2, with D perhaps matching TRBD1 (5 bases). Germline V gene sequence: CDR1 MNHNS, CDR2 SASEGT. The germline V and J ends were trimmed by 2 bases and 6 bases, with 13 bases remaining between them. This CDR3 spans 14 amino acids. Written as DNA, the CDR3 is TGTGCCAGCAGTGAACAGGGTAGGGAGCATGGCTACACCTTC. It specifies CASSEQGREHGYTF.

V is TRBV10-1 and J is TRBJ1-5; D is undetermined. V shed 5 bases and J shed 1 base, with 15 bases lying between them. Germline CDR1 WNHNN, CDR2 SYGVQD (reference sequence). The CDR3 runs to 16 residues. The CDR3 nucleotides read TGCGCCAGCAGTCTCGGACCTACGGGGAGCAATCAGCCCCAGCATTTT. Translation: CASSLGPTGSNQPQHF.

The chain couples TRBV28 to TRBJ1-6; D gene unclear. Trimming removed 2 bases at V and 9 bases at J, with 11 bases between. Per the germline V gene, CDR1 is MDHEN and CDR2 is SYDVKM. The CDR3 covers 14 residues. CDR3 DNA sequence: TGTGCCAGCAGTTTACAAACCTGGAGTTCACCCCTCCACTTT. Encoded protein: CASSLQTWSSPLHF.